A selection of T cell receptor beta chains follows, all from one sample in a study of shared clonotypes between healthy human individuals. Data came from immunoSEQ multiplex PCR; TCRdb stores just in-frame clones and leaves some out. Here the sample spans roughly 2,000,000 clones, about 93% being singletons. The sample consisted of naive CD8+ T cells from PBMCs. The source of these receptors is a man aged 18 to 29 in good health. Some clones in this sample may be carry-over from other donors' samples. The CDR3 runs from the conserved cysteine through the conserved F or W. The D gene is left open where the match is weak. Clone sizes are given selectively: once, few, many, or a class where the clone is expanded.

CDR3: CASSGGALEVPYEQYF
DNA: TGTGCCAGCAGCGGAGGGGCACTCGAAGTCCCCTACGAGCAGTACTTC
D: .
V: TRBV9
J: TRBJ2-7
size: .

CDR3: CASSLGQEGF
DNA: TGTGCCAGCAGCTTAGGACAGGAGGGCTTC
D: .
V: TRBV7-9
J: TRBJ1-2
size: .

CDR3: CASSLVGTSDYEQYF
DNA: TGTGCCAGCAGCTTAGTAGGGACTAGCGACTACGAGCAGTACTTC
D: TRBD2
V: TRBV7-2
J: TRBJ2-7
size: .

CDR3: CASSEFPGSSGNTIYF
DNA: TGTGCCAGCAGTGAATTCCCAGGCAGCTCTGGAAACACCATATATTTT
D: .
V: TRBV25-1
J: TRBJ1-3
size: .

CDR3: CASNLPWREFGTDTQYF
DNA: TGTGCCAGCAACCTCCCATGGAGGGAGTTCGGCACAGATACGCAGTATTTT
D: .
V: TRBV7-9
J: TRBJ2-3
size: .

CDR3: CASSPGTGVGPGELFF
DNA: TGTGCCAGCAGTCCAGGGACAGGGGTTGGACCCGGGGAGCTGTTTTTT
D: TRBD1
V: TRBV27
J: TRBJ2-2
size: .

CDR3: CASSAKLAGVKETQYF
DNA: TGTGCCAGCAGTGCTAAGCTAGCGGGAGTAAAAGAGACCCAGTACTTC
D: TRBD2
V: TRBV25-1
J: TRBJ2-5
size: .

CDR3: CASSLGVVYEQYF
DNA: TGTGCCAGCAGCTTGGGGGTAGTCTACGAGCAGTACTTC
D: .
V: TRBV5-4
J: TRBJ2-7
size: .

CDR3: CASSQGGAIRETQYF
DNA: TGCGCCAGCAGCCAAGGGGGGGCGATCCGGGAGACCCAGTACTTC
D: .
V: TRBV4-1
J: TRBJ2-5
size: .

CDR3: CASRFNRGTYTDTQYF
DNA: TGCGCCAGCAGATTTAACAGGGGCACTTACACAGATACGCAGTATTTT
D: TRBD1
V: TRBV5-1
J: TRBJ2-3
size: .

CDR3: CAISDHEGSSGATDTQYF
DNA: TGTGCCATCAGTGACCACGAGGGATCTAGCGGGGCCACAGATACGCAGTATTTT
D: TRBD2
V: TRBV10-3
J: TRBJ2-3
size: .

CDR3: CASRGGGRGTEAFF
DNA: TGTGCCAGCAGGGGAGGGGGCCGAGGGACTGAAGCTTTCTTT
D: TRBD1
V: TRBV6-6
J: TRBJ1-1
size: .

CDR3: CASSGTRFAQSSGANVLTF
DNA: TGTGCCAGCAGCGGAACGCGGTTTGCCCAAAGCTCTGGGGCCAACGTCCTGACTTTC
D: .
V: TRBV7-8
J: TRBJ2-6
size: .

CDR3: CASSPRGGEAFF
DNA: TGTGCCAGCAGCCCTAGGGGGGGTGAAGCTTTCTTT
D: .
V: TRBV11-2
J: TRBJ1-1
size: .

CDR3: CASSPMDRDSYNEQFF
DNA: TGTGCCAGCAGTCCCATGGACAGGGATTCCTACAATGAGCAGTTCTTC
D: TRBD1
V: TRBV7-9
J: TRBJ2-1
size: .

CDR3: CASSFLRGLKANYGYTF
DNA: TGTGCCAGCAGCTTTTTGAGGGGGCTCAAAGCTAACTATGGCTACACCTTC
D: TRBD1
V: TRBV7-3
J: TRBJ1-2
size: once

CDR3: CASIGPGDSQPQHF
DNA: TGTGCCAGCATAGGGCCGGGGGATTCCCAGCCCCAGCATTTT
D: .
V: TRBV6-1
J: TRBJ1-5
size: .

CDR3: CASSSLLILIGDTQYF
DNA: TGTGCCAGCAGTTCCCTTCTAATTCTCATCGGGGATACGCAGTATTTT
D: .
V: TRBV6-4
J: TRBJ2-3
size: .

CDR3: CAEGWGETQYF
DNA: TGTGCCGAGGGGTGGGGAGAGACCCAGTACTTC
D: .
V: TRBV7-9
J: TRBJ2-5
size: .

CDR3: CASSTRPGGVYYEQYF
DNA: TGTGCCAGTAGTACCCGCCCAGGGGGGGTATACTACGAGCAGTACTTC
D: .
V: TRBV19
J: TRBJ2-7
size: .

CDR3: CASSHREGDRVHYQETQYF
DNA: TGCGCCAGCAGTCACCGGGAGGGCGACAGGGTGCACTATCAAGAGACCCAGTACTTC
D: .
V: TRBV4-1
J: TRBJ2-5
size: .

CDR3: CASTTRTSGSYEQYF
DNA: TGTGCCAGCACCACACGGACTAGCGGTTCCTACGAGCAGTACTTC
D: TRBD2
V: TRBV28
J: TRBJ2-7
size: .

CDR3: CASSIGDIYYEQYF
DNA: TGTGCCAGTAGTATTGGGGACATATACTACGAGCAGTACTTC
D: .
V: TRBV19
J: TRBJ2-7
size: .

CDR3: CASSKGQINTIYF
DNA: TGTGCCAGCAGCAAGGGACAGATAAACACCATATATTTT
D: TRBD1
V: TRBV5-4
J: TRBJ1-3
size: .

CDR3: CASSSRGGGEQYF
DNA: TGTGCCAGTTCATCTCGAGGTGGCGGCGAGCAGTACTTC
D: .
V: TRBV27
J: TRBJ2-7
size: .

CDR3: CASSWGRLNTEAFF
DNA: TGTGCCAGCAGCTGGGGTCGGTTGAACACTGAAGCTTTCTTT
D: .
V: TRBV27
J: TRBJ1-1
size: .

CDR3: CSVEARGVGGGYTF
DNA: TGCAGCGTTGAAGCTCGTGGCGTCGGGGGTGGCTACACCTTC
D: .
V: TRBV29-1
J: TRBJ1-2
size: once

CDR3: CASSAGLAANEQFF
DNA: TGTGCCAGCAGCGCCGGACTAGCGGCCAATGAGCAGTTCTTC
D: TRBD2
V: TRBV9
J: TRBJ2-1
size: .

CDR3: CAWSTGVGNQPQHF
DNA: TGTGCCTGGAGCACAGGAGTAGGAAATCAGCCCCAGCATTTT
D: .
V: TRBV30
J: TRBJ1-5
size: .

CDR3: CSVEDWGQATYNEQFF
DNA: TGCAGCGTTGAAGACTGGGGACAGGCAACCTACAATGAGCAGTTCTTC
D: TRBD1
V: TRBV29-1
J: TRBJ2-1
size: .

CDR3: CASSMVTENYGYTF
DNA: TGTGCCAGTAGTATGGTGACGGAGAACTATGGCTACACCTTC
D: .
V: TRBV19
J: TRBJ1-2
size: .

CDR3: CASSVGWPRTGVIETQYF
DNA: TGTGCCAGCAGCGTAGGTTGGCCACGGACAGGGGTCATTGAGACCCAGTACTTC
D: TRBD1
V: TRBV9
J: TRBJ2-5
size: .

CDR3: CASSIGRALTDTQYF
DNA: TGTGCCAGCTCAATAGGGCGGGCTCTTACAGATACGCAGTATTTT
D: .
V: TRBV9
J: TRBJ2-3
size: .

CDR3: CASSQRGGNTEAFF
DNA: TGTGCCAGCAGCCAACGGGGAGGGAACACTGAAGCTTTCTTT
D: .
V: TRBV4-2
J: TRBJ1-1
size: few

CDR3: CASSEGLSYEQYF
DNA: TGTGCCAGCAGTGAGGGCCTCTCCTACGAGCAGTACTTC
D: .
V: TRBV6-1
J: TRBJ2-7
size: .

CDR3: CASSLGSRITGELFF
DNA: TGTGCCAGCAGCTTGGGGTCGAGGATTACCGGGGAGCTGTTTTTT
D: .
V: TRBV5-6
J: TRBJ2-2
size: .

CDR3: CASSQAAAYEQYF
DNA: TGCGCCAGCAGCCAAGCGGCCGCCTACGAGCAGTACTTC
D: .
V: TRBV4-3
J: TRBJ2-7
size: .

CDR3: CASSVGLAGWGSSYNEQFF
DNA: TGTGCCAGCAGCGTAGGGCTAGCGGGTTGGGGTAGCTCCTACAATGAGCAGTTCTTC
D: TRBD2
V: TRBV9
J: TRBJ2-1
size: .

CDR3: CASSLYRGPLGNTIYF
DNA: TGTGCCAGCAGCTTGTATCGCGGGCCTCTTGGAAACACCATATATTTT
D: .
V: TRBV5-4
J: TRBJ1-3
size: .

CDR3: CASSHRKGLINTEAFF
DNA: TGTGCCAGTAGTCACAGAAAGGGACTGATTAACACTGAAGCTTTCTTT
D: .
V: TRBV19
J: TRBJ1-1
size: .

CDR3: CASSLGVGSGFYGYTF
DNA: TGTGCCAGCAGTTTAGGGGTGGGTTCCGGATTTTATGGCTACACCTTC
D: .
V: TRBV28
J: TRBJ1-2
size: .

CDR3: CASSPPRVLLNEQFF
DNA: TGTGCCAGCTCGCCCCCCCGGGTCCTCCTCAATGAGCAGTTCTTC
D: .
V: TRBV18
J: TRBJ2-1
size: .

CDR3: CASSWDSIYF
DNA: TGTGCCAGCAGCTGGGACTCCATATATTTT
D: .
V: TRBV7-9
J: TRBJ1-3
size: .

CDR3: CAWSWGGSTDTQYF
DNA: TGTGCCTGGAGTTGGGGGGGAAGCACAGATACGCAGTATTTT
D: TRBD2
V: TRBV30
J: TRBJ2-3
size: .

CDR3: CASSYVGDRDEKLFF
DNA: TGTGCCAGCAGTTACGTAGGGGACAGGGATGAAAAACTGTTTTTT
D: TRBD1
V: TRBV6-5
J: TRBJ1-4
size: .

CDR3: CSVDLDRGQANTEAFF
DNA: TGCAGCGTTGACCTCGACAGGGGGCAAGCGAACACTGAAGCTTTCTTT
D: TRBD1
V: TRBV29-1
J: TRBJ1-1
size: .

CDR3: CASSLGWMAGLNEQYF
DNA: TGTGCCAGCAGTTTAGGGTGGATGGCAGGGCTGAACGAGCAGTACTTC
D: .
V: TRBV27
J: TRBJ2-7
size: .

CDR3: CASSQDWPGTYEQYF
DNA: TGTGCCAGCAGCCAAGATTGGCCTGGTACCTACGAGCAGTACTTC
D: .
V: TRBV7-3
J: TRBJ2-7
size: .

CDR3: CASSITAAYEQYF
DNA: TGTGCCAGTAGTATAACGGCAGCCTACGAGCAGTACTTC
D: .
V: TRBV19
J: TRBJ2-7
size: .

CDR3: CASSEPGTFNQPQHF
DNA: TGCGCCAGCAGTGAGCCCGGGACGTTTAATCAGCCCCAGCATTTT
D: .
V: TRBV10-2
J: TRBJ1-5
size: .